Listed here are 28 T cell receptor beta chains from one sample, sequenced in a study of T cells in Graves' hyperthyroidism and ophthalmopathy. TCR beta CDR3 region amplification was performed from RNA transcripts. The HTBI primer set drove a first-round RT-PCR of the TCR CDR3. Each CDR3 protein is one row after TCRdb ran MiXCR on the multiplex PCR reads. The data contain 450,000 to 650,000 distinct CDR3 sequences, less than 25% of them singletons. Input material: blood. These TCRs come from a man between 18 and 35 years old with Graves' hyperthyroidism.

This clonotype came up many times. CDR3 DNA: TGCGCCAGCAGGACCCTTGTGACTAACACTGAAGCTTTCTTT. Translation gives CASRTLVTNTEAFF. The chain combines TRBV4-1 with TRBJ1-1, with D hard to call. V was shortened by 6 bases and J by 2 bases, with 13 bases between the two germline ends. This CDR3 region has 14 residues. CDR1 is MGHRA, CDR2 YSYEKL, per germline.

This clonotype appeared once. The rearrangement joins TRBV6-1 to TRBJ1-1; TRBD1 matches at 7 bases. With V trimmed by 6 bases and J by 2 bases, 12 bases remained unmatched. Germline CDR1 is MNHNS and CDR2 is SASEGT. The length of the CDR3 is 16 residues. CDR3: CASSHQLDRDNTEAFF. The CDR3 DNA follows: TGTGCCAGCAGCCACCAACTTGACAGGGATAACACTGAAGCTTTCTTT.

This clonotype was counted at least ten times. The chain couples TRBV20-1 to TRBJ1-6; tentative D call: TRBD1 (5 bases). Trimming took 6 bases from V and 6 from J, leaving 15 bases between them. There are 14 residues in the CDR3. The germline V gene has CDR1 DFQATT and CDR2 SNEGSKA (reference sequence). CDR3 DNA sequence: TGCAGTGCCCCGGTCCAGGGCCTTAATTCACCCCTCCACTTT. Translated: CSAPVQGLNSPLHF.

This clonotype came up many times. As DNA, the CDR3 is TGTGCCAGCAGACCCCTCGGGGGCGGTCAGCCCCAGCATTTT. Translated: CASRPLGGGQPQHF. The gene calls are TRBV27 and TRBJ1-5, with D perhaps TRBD1 (6 bases). This CDR3 is built from 14 residues. Germline CDR1 is MNHEY and CDR2 is SMNVEV (reference sequence). Trimming stripped 6 bases from V and 6 bases from J, with 15 bases between.

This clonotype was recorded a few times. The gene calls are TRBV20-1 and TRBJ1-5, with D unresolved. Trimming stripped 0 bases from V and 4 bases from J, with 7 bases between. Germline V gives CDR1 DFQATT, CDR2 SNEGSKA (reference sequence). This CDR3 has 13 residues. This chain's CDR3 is CSARDPGNQPQHF. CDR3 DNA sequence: TGCAGTGCTAGAGATCCGGGAAATCAGCCCCAGCATTTT.

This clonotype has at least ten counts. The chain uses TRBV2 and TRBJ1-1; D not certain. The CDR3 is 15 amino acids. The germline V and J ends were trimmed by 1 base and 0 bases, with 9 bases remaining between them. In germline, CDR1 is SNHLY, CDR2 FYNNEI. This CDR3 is CASSEERRMNTEAFF. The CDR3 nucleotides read TGTGCCAGCAGTGAAGAGCGGCGGATGAACACTGAAGCTTTCTTT.

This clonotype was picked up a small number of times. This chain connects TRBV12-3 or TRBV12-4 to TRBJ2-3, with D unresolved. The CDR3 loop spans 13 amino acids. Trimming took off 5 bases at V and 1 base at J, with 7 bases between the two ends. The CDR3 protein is CASSDERTDTQYF. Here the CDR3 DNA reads TGTGCCAGCAGTGACGAACGCACAGATACGCAGTATTTT.

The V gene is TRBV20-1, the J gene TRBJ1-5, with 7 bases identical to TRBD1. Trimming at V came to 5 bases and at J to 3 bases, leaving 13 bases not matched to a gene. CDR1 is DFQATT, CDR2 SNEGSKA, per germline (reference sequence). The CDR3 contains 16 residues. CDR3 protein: CSASRLTGLDNQPQHF. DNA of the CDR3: TGCAGTGCTTCCCGCCTGACAGGGCTGGACAATCAGCCCCAGCATTTT.

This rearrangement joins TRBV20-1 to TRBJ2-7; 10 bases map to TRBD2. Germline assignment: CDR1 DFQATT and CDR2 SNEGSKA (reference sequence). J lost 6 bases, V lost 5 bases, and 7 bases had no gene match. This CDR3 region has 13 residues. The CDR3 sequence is CSAPLAGVSEQYF. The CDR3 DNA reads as TGCAGTGCTCCGCTAGCGGGAGTATCCGAGCAGTACTTC.

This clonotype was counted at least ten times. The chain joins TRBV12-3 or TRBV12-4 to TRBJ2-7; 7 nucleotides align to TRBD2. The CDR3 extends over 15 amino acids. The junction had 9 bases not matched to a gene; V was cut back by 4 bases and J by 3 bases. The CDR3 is CASSSIRDYLYEQYF. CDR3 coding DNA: TGTGCCAGCAGTTCCATCCGGGACTACCTCTACGAGCAGTACTTC.

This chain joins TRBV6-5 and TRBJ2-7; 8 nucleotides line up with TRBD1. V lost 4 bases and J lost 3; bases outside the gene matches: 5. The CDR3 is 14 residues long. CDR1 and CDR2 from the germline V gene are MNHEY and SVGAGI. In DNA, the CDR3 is TGTGCCAGCAGTTCCTGGGACAGGATCTACGAGCAGTACTTC. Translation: CASSSWDRIYEQYF.

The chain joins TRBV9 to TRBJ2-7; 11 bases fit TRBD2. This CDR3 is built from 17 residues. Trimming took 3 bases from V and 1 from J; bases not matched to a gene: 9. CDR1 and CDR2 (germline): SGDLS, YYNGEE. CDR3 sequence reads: CASSGPTSGSLSYEQYF. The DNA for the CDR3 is TGTGCCAGCAGCGGGCCAACTAGCGGGAGTTTATCCTACGAGCAGTACTTC. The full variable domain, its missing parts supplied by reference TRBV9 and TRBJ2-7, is DSGVTQTPKHLITATGQRVTLRCSPRSGDLSVYWYQQSLDQGLQFLIQYYNGEERAKGNILERFSAQQFPDLHSELNLSSLELGDSALYFCASSGPTSGSLSYEQYFGPGTRLTVT.

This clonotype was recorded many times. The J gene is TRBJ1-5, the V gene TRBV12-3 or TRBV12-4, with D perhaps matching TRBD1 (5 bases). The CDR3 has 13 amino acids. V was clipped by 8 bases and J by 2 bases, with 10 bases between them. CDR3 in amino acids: CASYRGGNQPQHF. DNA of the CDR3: TGTGCCAGCTATAGGGGAGGCAATCAGCCCCAGCATTTT.

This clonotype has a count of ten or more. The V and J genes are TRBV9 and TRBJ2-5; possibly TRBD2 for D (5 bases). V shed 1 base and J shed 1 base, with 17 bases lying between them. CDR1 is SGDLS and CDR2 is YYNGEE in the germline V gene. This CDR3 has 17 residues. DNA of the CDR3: TGTGCCAGCAGCGTATCCTCAAGGCCCGGACTCCAAGAGACCCAGTACTTC. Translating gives CASSVSSRPGLQETQYF.

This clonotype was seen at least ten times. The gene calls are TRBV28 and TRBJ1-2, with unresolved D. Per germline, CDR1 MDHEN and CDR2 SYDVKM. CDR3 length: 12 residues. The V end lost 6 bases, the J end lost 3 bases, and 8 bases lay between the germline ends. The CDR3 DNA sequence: TGTGCCAGCAGGAGGAGGCACTATGGCTACACCTTC. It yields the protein CASRRRHYGYTF.

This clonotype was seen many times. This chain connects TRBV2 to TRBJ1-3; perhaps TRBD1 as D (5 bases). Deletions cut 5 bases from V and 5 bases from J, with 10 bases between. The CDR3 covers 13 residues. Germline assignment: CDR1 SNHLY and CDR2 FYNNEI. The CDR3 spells CASSSGLRNTIYF. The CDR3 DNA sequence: TGTGCCAGCAGTTCGGGACTCAGAAACACCATATATTTT.

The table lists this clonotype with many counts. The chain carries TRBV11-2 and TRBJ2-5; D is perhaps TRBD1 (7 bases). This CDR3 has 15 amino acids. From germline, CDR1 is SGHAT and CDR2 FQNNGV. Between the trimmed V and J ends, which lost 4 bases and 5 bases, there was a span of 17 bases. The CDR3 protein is CASSSAGTAGETQYF. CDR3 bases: TGTGCCAGCAGCTCGGCGGGGACAGCTGGGGAGACCCAGTACTTC.

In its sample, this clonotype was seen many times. The CDR3 here is CASSREGLTEAFF. CDR3 bases: TGCGCCAGCAGCCGCGAGGGGCTAACTGAAGCTTTCTTT. The gene calls are TRBV5-1 and TRBJ1-1; TRBD1 might be the D (5 bases). Germline CDR1 SGHRS, CDR2 YFSETQ. The CDR3 consists of 13 residues. Trimming removed 4 bases from V and 5 bases from J, with 12 bases in between.

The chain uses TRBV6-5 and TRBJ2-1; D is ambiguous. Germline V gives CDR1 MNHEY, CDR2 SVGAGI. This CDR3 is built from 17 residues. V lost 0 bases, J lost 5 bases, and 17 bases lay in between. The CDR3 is CASSYSSWSVYNNEQFF. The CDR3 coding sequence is TGTGCCAGCAGTTACTCGAGTTGGAGCGTTTACAACAATGAGCAGTTCTTC.

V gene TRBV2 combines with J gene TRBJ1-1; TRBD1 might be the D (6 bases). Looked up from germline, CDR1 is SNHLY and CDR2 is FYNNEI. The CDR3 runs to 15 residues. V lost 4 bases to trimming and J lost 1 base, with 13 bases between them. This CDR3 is CASSAIGGRNTEAFF. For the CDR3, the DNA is TGTGCCAGCAGTGCGATAGGGGGTCGGAACACTGAAGCTTTCTTT.

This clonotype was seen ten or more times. The CDR3 DNA reads TGTGCCAGCAGCCTACAGTGGGGCGAGCAGTACTTC. This gives the protein CASSLQWGEQYF. The chain employs TRBV11-2 and TRBJ2-7; D is unresolved. Germline CDR1 SGHAT, CDR2 FQNNGV. Trimming cost V 5 bases and J 6 bases, with 11 bases left between them. The CDR3 extends over 12 amino acids.

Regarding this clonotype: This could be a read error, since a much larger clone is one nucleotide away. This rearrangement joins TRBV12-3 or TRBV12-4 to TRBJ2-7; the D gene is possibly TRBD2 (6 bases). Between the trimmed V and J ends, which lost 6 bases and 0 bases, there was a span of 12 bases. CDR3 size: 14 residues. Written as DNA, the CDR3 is TGTGCCAGCAGCCCCTTAGCGGACTCCTACGAGCAGTACTTC. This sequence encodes CASSPLADSYEQYF.

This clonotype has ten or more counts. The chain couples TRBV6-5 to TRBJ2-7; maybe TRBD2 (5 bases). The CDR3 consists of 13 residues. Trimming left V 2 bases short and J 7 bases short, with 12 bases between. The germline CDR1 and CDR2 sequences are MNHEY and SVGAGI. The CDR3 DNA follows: TGTGCCAGCAGTTACGAGGGCCTCGGGGAGCAGTACTTC. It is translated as CASSYEGLGEQYF.

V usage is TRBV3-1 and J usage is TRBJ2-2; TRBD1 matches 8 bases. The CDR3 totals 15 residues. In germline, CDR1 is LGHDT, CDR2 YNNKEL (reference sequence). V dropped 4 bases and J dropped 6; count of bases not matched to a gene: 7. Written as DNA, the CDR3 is TGTGCCAGCAGCCGCACCAGGGGGCCACCCGGGGAGCTGTTTTTT. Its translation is CASSRTRGPPGELFF.

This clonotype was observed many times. The DNA of the CDR3 is TGTGCCAGCATCGTCCGGGACACTGACTACGAGCAGTACTTC. Protein: CASIVRDTDYEQYF. The V and J genes are TRBV28 and TRBJ2-7, with D perhaps matching TRBD1 (6 bases). V shed 7 bases and J shed 3 bases, with 16 bases lying between them. Germline V gene data show CDR1 as MDHEN and CDR2 as SYDVKM. The CDR3 consists of 14 residues.

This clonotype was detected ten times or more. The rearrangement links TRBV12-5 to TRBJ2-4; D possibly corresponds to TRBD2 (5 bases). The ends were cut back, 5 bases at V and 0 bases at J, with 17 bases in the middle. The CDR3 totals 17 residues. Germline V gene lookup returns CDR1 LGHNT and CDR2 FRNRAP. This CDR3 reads CASGMRAEEIAKNIQYF. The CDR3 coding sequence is TGTGCTAGTGGTATGAGGGCAGAAGAAATAGCCAAAAACATTCAGTACTTC.

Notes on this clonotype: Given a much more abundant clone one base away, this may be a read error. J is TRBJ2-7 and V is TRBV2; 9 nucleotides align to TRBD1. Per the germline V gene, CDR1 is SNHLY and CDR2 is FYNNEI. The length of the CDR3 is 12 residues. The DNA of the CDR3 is TGTGCCAGCACCCGGGACAGGGACGAGCGGTACTTC. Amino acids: CASTRDRDERYF.

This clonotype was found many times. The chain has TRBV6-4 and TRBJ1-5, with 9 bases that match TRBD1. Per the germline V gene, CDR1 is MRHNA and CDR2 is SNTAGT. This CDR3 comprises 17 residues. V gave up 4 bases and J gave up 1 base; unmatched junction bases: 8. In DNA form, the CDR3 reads TGTGCCAGCAGTGCTCTCCTGGGACAGGGAAGCAATCAGCCCCAGCATTTT. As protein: CASSALLGQGSNQPQHF.